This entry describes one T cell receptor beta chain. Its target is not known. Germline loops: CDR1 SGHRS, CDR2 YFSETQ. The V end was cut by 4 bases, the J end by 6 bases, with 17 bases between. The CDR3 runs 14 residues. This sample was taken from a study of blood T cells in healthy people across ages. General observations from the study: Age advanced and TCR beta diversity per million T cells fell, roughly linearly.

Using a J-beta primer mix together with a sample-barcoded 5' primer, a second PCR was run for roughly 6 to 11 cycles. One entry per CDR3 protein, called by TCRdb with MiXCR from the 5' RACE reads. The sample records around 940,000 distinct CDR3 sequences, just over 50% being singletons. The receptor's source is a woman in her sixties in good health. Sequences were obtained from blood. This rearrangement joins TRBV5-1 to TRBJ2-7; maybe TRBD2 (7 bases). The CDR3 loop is CASSPGGSGAEQYF. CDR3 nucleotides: TGCGCCAGCAGCCCGGGAGGTTCGGGGGCCGAGCAGTACTTC.